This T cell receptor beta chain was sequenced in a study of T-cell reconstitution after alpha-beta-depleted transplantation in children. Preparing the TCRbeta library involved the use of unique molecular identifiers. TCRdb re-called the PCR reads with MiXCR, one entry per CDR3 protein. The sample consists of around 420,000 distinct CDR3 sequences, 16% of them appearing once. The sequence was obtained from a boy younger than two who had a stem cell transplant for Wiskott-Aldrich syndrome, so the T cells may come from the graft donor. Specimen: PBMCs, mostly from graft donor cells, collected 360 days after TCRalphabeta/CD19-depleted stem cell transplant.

The DNA of the CDR3 is TGTGCCAGCAGCACCGGCCCCCCGGGACAGTGGTACTCCTACGAGCAGTACTTC. It is translated as CASSTGPPGQWYSYEQYF. V usage is TRBV11-1 and J usage is TRBJ2-7; TRBD1 matches at 7 bases. This CDR3 is 18 amino acids long. The junction had 16 bases not matched to a gene; V was cut back by 5 bases and J by 0 bases. Germline CDR1 SGHAT, CDR2 FQDESV (reference sequence).